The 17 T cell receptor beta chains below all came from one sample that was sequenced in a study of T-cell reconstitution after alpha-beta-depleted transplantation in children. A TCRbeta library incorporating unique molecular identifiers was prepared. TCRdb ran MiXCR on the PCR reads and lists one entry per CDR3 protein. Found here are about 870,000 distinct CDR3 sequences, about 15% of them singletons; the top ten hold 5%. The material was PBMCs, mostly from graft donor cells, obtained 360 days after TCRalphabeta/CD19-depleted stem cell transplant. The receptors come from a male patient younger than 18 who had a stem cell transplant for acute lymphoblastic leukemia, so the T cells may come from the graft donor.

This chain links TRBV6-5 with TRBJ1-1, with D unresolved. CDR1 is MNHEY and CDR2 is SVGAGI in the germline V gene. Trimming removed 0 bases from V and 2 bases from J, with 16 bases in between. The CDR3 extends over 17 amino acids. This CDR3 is CASSYSEGAGGNTEAFF. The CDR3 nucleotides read TGTGCCAGCAGTTACTCGGAAGGCGCGGGCGGTAACACTGAAGCTTTCTTT.

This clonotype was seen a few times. The CDR3 coding sequence is TGTGCCAGCTCACCACGCCGGGACAGGGGTCCGGAAAATGAGCAGTTCTTC. Its translation: CASSPRRDRGPENEQFF. The rearrangement links TRBV18 to TRBJ2-1, with TRBD1 matching 10 bases. This CDR3 region has 17 residues. CDR1 is KGHSH and CDR2 is LQKENI in the germline V gene. V lost 1 base, J lost 7 bases, and 10 bases stayed unmatched.

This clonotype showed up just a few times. DNA of the CDR3: TGTGCCAGCAGTCCTTTTGAAGGGAAAACACCCCTCCACTTT. Its translation is CASSPFEGKTPLHF. This chain uses TRBV12-3 or TRBV12-4 with TRBJ1-6, with D unclear. V gave up 5 bases and J gave up 11 bases, with 16 bases separating them. This CDR3 has 14 residues.

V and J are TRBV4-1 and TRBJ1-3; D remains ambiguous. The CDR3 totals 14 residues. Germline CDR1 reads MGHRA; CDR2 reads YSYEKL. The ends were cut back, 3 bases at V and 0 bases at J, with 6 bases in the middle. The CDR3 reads CASSQTFSGNTIYF. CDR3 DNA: TGCGCCAGCAGCCAGACATTCTCTGGAAACACCATATATTTT.

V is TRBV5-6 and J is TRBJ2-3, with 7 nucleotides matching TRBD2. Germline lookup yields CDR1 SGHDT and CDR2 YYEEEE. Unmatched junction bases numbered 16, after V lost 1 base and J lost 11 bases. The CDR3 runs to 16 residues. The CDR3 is CASSLFSLSGAREQYF. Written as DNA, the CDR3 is TGTGCCAGCAGCTTGTTCAGTTTAAGCGGGGCCAGAGAGCAGTATTTT.

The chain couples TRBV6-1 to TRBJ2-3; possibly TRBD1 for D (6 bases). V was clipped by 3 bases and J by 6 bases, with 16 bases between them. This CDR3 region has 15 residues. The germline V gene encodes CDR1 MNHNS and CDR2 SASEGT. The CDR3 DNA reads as TGTGCCAGCAGTGACCGGGCAGGGGCGAGGGATACGCAGTATTTT. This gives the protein CASSDRAGARDTQYF.

CDR3 region: CSVARSRPGELFF. CDR3 sequence (DNA): TGCAGCGTTGCCCGTTCGAGGCCCGGGGAGCTGTTTTTT. The rearrangement joins TRBV29-1 to TRBJ2-2; D call uncertain. V lost 4 bases and J 6 bases, leaving 12 bases between the germline ends. Germline V gene sequence: CDR1 SQVTM, CDR2 ANQGSEA. This CDR3 comprises 13 residues.

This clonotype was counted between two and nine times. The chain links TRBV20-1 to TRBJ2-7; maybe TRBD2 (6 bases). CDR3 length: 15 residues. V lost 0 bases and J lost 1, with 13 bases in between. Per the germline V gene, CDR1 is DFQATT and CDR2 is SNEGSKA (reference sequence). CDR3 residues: CSARDFGRGSYEQYF. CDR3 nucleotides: TGCAGTGCTAGAGATTTCGGGAGAGGGTCCTACGAGCAGTACTTC.

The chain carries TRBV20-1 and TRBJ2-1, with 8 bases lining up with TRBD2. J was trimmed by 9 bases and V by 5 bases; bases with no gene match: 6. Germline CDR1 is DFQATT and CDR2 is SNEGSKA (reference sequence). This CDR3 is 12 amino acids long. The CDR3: CSALGLAREQFF. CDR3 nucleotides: TGCAGTGCTCTTGGACTAGCTCGTGAGCAGTTCTTC.

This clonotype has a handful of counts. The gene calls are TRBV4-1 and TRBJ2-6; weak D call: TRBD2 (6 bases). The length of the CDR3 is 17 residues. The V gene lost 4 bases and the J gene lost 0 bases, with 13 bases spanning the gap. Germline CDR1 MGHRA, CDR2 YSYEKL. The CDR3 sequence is CASSLRDFISGANVLTF. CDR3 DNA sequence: TGCGCCAGCAGCCTCCGGGACTTCATCTCTGGGGCCAACGTCCTGACTTTC.

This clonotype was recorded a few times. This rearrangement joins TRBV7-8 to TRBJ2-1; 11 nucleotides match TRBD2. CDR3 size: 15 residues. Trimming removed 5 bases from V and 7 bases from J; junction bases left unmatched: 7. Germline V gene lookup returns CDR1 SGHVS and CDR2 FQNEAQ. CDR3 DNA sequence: TGTGCCAGCAGCCCGACTAGCGGGATGTGGAATGAGCAGTTCTTC. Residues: CASSPTSGMWNEQFF. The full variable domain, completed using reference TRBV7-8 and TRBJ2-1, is GAGVSQSPRYKVAKRGQDVALRCDPISGHVSLFWYQQALGQGPEFLTYFQNEAQLDKSGLPSDRFFAERPEGSVSTLKIQRTQQEDSAVYLCASSPTSGMWNEQFFGPGTRLTVL.

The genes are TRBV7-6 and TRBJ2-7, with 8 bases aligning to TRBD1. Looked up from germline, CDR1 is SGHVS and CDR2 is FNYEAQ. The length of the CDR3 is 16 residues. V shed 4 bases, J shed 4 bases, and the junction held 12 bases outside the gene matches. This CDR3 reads CASSSGGQGLLYEQYF. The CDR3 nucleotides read TGTGCCAGCAGCTCCGGAGGACAGGGACTTCTATACGAGCAGTACTTC.

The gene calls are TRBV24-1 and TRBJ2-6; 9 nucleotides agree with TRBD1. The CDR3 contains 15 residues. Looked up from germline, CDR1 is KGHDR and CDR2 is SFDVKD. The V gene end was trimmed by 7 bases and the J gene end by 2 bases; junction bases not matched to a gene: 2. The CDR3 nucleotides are TGTGCCACCAGGACAGGGGGGGCTGGGGCCAACGTCCTGACTTTC. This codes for CATRTGGAGANVLTF.

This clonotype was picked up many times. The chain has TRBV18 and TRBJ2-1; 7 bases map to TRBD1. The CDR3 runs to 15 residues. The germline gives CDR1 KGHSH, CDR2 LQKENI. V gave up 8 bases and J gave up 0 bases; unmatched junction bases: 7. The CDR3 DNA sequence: TGTGCCAGCAGTCCGGACAGGAGCTCCTACAATGAGCAGTTCTTC. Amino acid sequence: CASSPDRSSYNEQFF.

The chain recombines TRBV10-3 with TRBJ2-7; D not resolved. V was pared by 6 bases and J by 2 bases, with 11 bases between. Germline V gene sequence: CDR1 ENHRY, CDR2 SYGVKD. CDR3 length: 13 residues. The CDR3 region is CAIREPAAYEQYF. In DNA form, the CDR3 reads TGTGCCATCAGGGAACCGGCAGCCTACGAGCAGTACTTC.

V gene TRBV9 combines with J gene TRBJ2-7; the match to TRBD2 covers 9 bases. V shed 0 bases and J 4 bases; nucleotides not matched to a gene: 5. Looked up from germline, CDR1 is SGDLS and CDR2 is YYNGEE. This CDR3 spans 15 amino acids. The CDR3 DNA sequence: TGTGCCAGCAGCGTAGATCTAGCGGGATCTTACGAGCAGTACTTC. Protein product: CASSVDLAGSYEQYF.

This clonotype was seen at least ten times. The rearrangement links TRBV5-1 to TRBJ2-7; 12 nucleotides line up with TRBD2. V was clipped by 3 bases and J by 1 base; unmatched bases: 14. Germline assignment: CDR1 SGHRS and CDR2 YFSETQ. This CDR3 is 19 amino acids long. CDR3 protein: CASSSIGLAGNMGSYEQYF. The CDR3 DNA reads TGCGCCAGCAGCTCGATAGGACTAGCGGGAAACATGGGGTCCTACGAGCAGTACTTC.